These T cell receptor beta chains were read from a single sample in a study of response to subunit inactivated influenza vaccine. TCRdb redid the calling of the RT-PCR reads with MiXCR, one entry per CDR3 protein. The sample has fewer than 250,000 distinct CDR3 sequences, approximately 15% seen once. The sample in question was CD8+ T cells sorted from PBMCs, obtained approximately 5 days after vaccination. These receptors came from a man aged 45 to 65 who received an inactivated influenza vaccine. CDR3s include the opening cysteine and the closing phenylalanine or tryptophan. Each record gives: CDR3 DNA, CDR3 protein, clone size, J gene, V gene, D gene. D genes are given only for firm matches. Rows give clone size only sometimes, using once, few, many, or a class for an expanded clone.

TGTGCCAGCAGCTTAATCCGGACACAGGATACGCAGTATTTT | CASSLIRTQDTQYF | - | TRBJ2-3 | TRBV11-2 | -
TGTGCCAGCAGTTCGACAGGGGGCCACACAGATACGCAGTATTTT | CASSSTGGHTDTQYF | - | TRBJ2-3 | TRBV27 | TRBD1
TGTGCCAGCAGCTCGTACCTAGACAACCAAGAGACCCAGTACTTC | CASSSYLDNQETQYF | - | TRBJ2-5 | TRBV7-8 | -
TGTGCCAGCAGTTTACCGGGACAGAAAGAGACCCAGTACTTC | CASSLPGQKETQYF | - | TRBJ2-5 | TRBV12-3/TRBV12-4 | TRBD1
TGCGCCAGCAGCCAAGCCGCCCTAGCGATCTACAATGAGCAGTTCTTC | CASSQAALAIYNEQFF | few | TRBJ2-1 | TRBV4-3 | -
TGTGCCAGTGGGGGAGACAGGGGCAATCAGCCCCAGCATTTT | CASGGDRGNQPQHF | few | TRBJ1-5 | TRBV19 | TRBD1
TGCGCCAGCAGCAGCCGACAGGGCGGCAATCAGCCCCAGCATTTT | CASSSRQGGNQPQHF | few | TRBJ1-5 | TRBV4-1 | TRBD1
TGTGCCAGCAGCTTAGTAGGGGTATACACAGATACGCAGTATTTT | CASSLVGVYTDTQYF | - | TRBJ2-3 | TRBV7-9 | -
TGTGCCAGCAGCCCAGGGGGGCTTTCCGGGGAGACCCAGTACTTC | CASSPGGLSGETQYF | few | TRBJ2-5 | TRBV9 | -
TGTGCCACCAGCAGAGTGGGGCTGTACAATGAGCAGTTCTTC | CATSRVGLYNEQFF | - | TRBJ2-1 | TRBV15 | -
TGTGCCAGCAGCCTGTACCGGGCCCACAATGAGCAGTTCTTC | CASSLYRAHNEQFF | few | TRBJ2-1 | TRBV11-2 | -
TGTGCCAGCAGTTTAGGTTCGTCAGAGAACACCGGGGAGCTGTTTTTT | CASSLGSSENTGELFF | few | TRBJ2-2 | TRBV28 | -
TGTGCCACCAGTGACCGAGAGGGGACAGAGACCCAGTACTTC | CATSDREGTETQYF | few | TRBJ2-5 | TRBV24-1 | -
TGTGCCAGCTCGGAGCCATTCTACGAGCAGTACTTC | CASSEPFYEQYF | - | TRBJ2-7 | TRBV2 | -
TGTGCCAGCAGTTGGGGACTAGCGGGAGGTGAGCAGTTCTTC | CASSWGLAGGEQFF | - | TRBJ2-1 | TRBV6-5 | TRBD2
TGTGCCAGCACCCGGACAGGGAACAATCAGCCCCAGCATTTT | CASTRTGNNQPQHF | many | TRBJ1-5 | TRBV2 | TRBD1
TGCAGCGGAACAGGGGGCTGGAGAACTGAAGCTTTCTTT | CSGTGGWRTEAFF | few | TRBJ1-1 | TRBV29-1 | TRBD1
TGTGCCAGCAGTCCCCTAGGGGGAGCGCGGTTGGGGGAGCTGTTTTTT | CASSPLGGARLGELFF | few | TRBJ2-2 | TRBV12-3/TRBV12-4 | -
TGTGCCAGCAGTCCACTCGGGACCTTCGATGAGCAGTTCTTC | CASSPLGTFDEQFF | many | TRBJ2-1 | TRBV12-3/TRBV12-4 | -
TGTGCCAGCAGCTTAGTTGGCAGCATGAACACTGAAGCTTTCTTT | CASSLVGSMNTEAFF | - | TRBJ1-1 | TRBV7-9 | -
TGTGCCAGCAGTTTAGGCGGGGGCCCTTTCTCCTACAATGAGCAGTTCTTC | CASSLGGGPFSYNEQFF | - | TRBJ2-1 | TRBV12-3/TRBV12-4 | -
TGTGCCAGCAGCTTAGGAGGAGGTGGTGGCTACACCTTC | CASSLGGGGGYTF | - | TRBJ1-2 | TRBV7-8 | -
TGTGCCAGCTGCTCGGACAGGGGGCAAGAGACCCAGTACTTC | CASCSDRGQETQYF | - | TRBJ2-5 | TRBV11-2 | TRBD1
TGCGCCAGCAGCCAAGGGACTAGCGGGAGATCTGATACGCAGTATTTT | CASSQGTSGRSDTQYF | few | TRBJ2-3 | TRBV4-3 | TRBD2
TGTGCCAGCAGCTTAGGCGGGACAGCCAACTACTACGAGCAGTACTTC | CASSLGGTANYYEQYF | few | TRBJ2-7 | TRBV7-2 | -
TGTGCCTGGAGTGCCGGGATCTCACTTTGGGACGAGCAGTACTTC | CAWSAGISLWDEQYF | many | TRBJ2-7 | TRBV30 | -
TGTGCCAGCAGCTTGGGGGCCAAGGGCGAGCAGTACTTC | CASSLGAKGEQYF | - | TRBJ2-7 | TRBV7-9 | -
TGCAGCGCCGAAAGTGCCAGGGAGACAGATACGCAGTATTTT | CSAESARETDTQYF | few | TRBJ2-3 | TRBV29-1 | -
TGTGCCAGCAGCTTATCAGTGACAGGGGGTTCCTGGAACACCTTC | CASSLSVTGGSWNTF | - | TRBJ1-2 | TRBV7-2 | TRBD1
TGTGCCAGCAGCCTTAGGGTGACAAACGGAAACACCATATATTTT | CASSLRVTNGNTIYF | - | TRBJ1-3 | TRBV7-9 | -
TGTGCCAGCAGTAAGGGGGTGGGGACCGGGGAGCTGTTTTTT | CASSKGVGTGELFF | - | TRBJ2-2 | TRBV27 | -
TGTGCCAGCAGCCCTCGGACAGGATACACAGATACGCAGTATTTT | CASSPRTGYTDTQYF | - | TRBJ2-3 | TRBV6-1 | TRBD1
TGTGCCAGCAGCATAGACAGGGACCAAGAGACCCAGTACTTC | CASSIDRDQETQYF | many | TRBJ2-5 | TRBV5-6 | TRBD1
TGCGCCACCCGACTAGACACAGCAACCTACGAGCAGTACTTC | CATRLDTATYEQYF | many | TRBJ2-7 | TRBV5-1 | -
TGTGCCAGCAGCTTAGATAGCGGACTCAATCAGCCCCAGCATTTT | CASSLDSGLNQPQHF | - | TRBJ1-5 | TRBV11-2 | -
TGTGCCAGCAGCTCCGCAACGACTAGGTCCCCGGGGGATACGCAGTATTTT | CASSSATTRSPGDTQYF | few | TRBJ2-3 | TRBV28 | -
TGCAGCGTTAAGTACCAGGCTGAAGCTTTCTTT | CSVKYQAEAFF | few | TRBJ1-1 | TRBV29-1 | -
TGTGCCAGCAGCGTAGGGGACAGATCCAATCAGCCCCAGCATTTT | CASSVGDRSNQPQHF | few | TRBJ1-5 | TRBV9 | TRBD1
TGCAGTGCTATTTGGAGAGCGAACACCATATATTTT | CSAIWRANTIYF | many | TRBJ1-3 | TRBV20-1 | -
TGTGCCAGCAGCGTAGGGGACAGCGCGCTCCCCCAGCATTTT | CASSVGDSALPQHF | - | TRBJ1-5 | TRBV9 | TRBD1
TGTGCCAGCAGCCCCGGAGAAACGAACACCGGGGAGCTGTTTTTT | CASSPGETNTGELFF | - | TRBJ2-2 | TRBV9 | -
TGCAGCGTTGAACCCGGACTAGCGGAAACCTACAATGAGCAGTTCTTC | CSVEPGLAETYNEQFF | - | TRBJ2-1 | TRBV29-1 | TRBD2
TGTGCCAGCAGCTTAGCTAGCAGGCCGAACACTGAAGCTTTCTTT | CASSLASRPNTEAFF | - | TRBJ1-1 | TRBV7-2 | -
TGTGCATTACTAAGCCTAGGAAACTACAATGAGCAGTTCTTC | CALLSLGNYNEQFF | few | TRBJ2-1 | TRBV2 | -
TGCGCCAGCAGCCAACAGGGGACAGGGGGCCCTGAAGCTTTCTTT | CASSQQGTGGPEAFF | few | TRBJ1-1 | TRBV4-3 | TRBD1
TGCGCCAGCAGCTTGGTACTAGCGGGTATGCAAGAGACCCAGTACTTC | CASSLVLAGMQETQYF | few | TRBJ2-5 | TRBV5-1 | TRBD2
TGCGCCAGCAGCCAAGGGACAGGGGTCTTCTACTACGAGCAGTACTTC | CASSQGTGVFYYEQYF | few | TRBJ2-7 | TRBV4-3 | TRBD1
TGTGCCAGCAGCCCCTATTCCGGGCCTCCCTACGAGCAGTACTTC | CASSPYSGPPYEQYF | - | TRBJ2-7 | TRBV13 | -
TGCGCCAGCAGCTTGGGGGAGACTCCTTTTGATACGCAGTATTTT | CASSLGETPFDTQYF | - | TRBJ2-3 | TRBV5-1 | -
TGTGCCAGCAGCTTATCAGTCAGCCAAGAGACCCAGTACTTC | CASSLSVSQETQYF | few | TRBJ2-5 | TRBV11-2 | -
TGCAGTGCTCCCGACAGGGCCGAGGGTCTATGGGACACTGAAGCTTTCTTT | CSAPDRAEGLWDTEAFF | - | TRBJ1-1 | TRBV20-1 | TRBD1